This TCR beta chain was sequenced during a study of blood T cell repertoires in COVID-19. Study as a whole: Material from acute and convalescent COVID-19 was sourced from the United States, Italy and Spain. T cells, B-cell-depleted T cells, or PBMCs provided the cDNA or gDNA that served as material.

Cohort allocation depended upon clinical history that participants reported. CDR1 and CDR2 (germline): KGHSH, LQKENI. With 6 bases clipped from V and 6 bases from J, the junction kept 13 bases outside the gene matches. This CDR3 contains 15 residues. Clones were sequenced by immunoSEQ multiplex PCR, and TCRdb holds only the in-frame ones, with some missing. The sample holds 150,000 to 200,000 clones, 76% seen once. Input material: PBMCs or T cells enriched from blood (not recorded which). V and J are TRBV18 and TRBJ1-1, with 7 positions matching TRBD1. The clonotype comes from a woman aged 50 to 60 with acute COVID-19. This chain's CDR3 is CASSQGTVYLSEAFF. Here the CDR3 DNA reads TGTGCCAGCTCCCAGGGGACAGTTTATCTCTCTGAAGCTTTCTTT.